Sequencing of this T cell receptor (beta chain) was carried out in a study of regulatory T cells in long-lasting Graves disease. HTBI primers from iRepertoire and Arm-PCR of CDR3 regions yielded the TCR beta libraries. In the source study's methods: Samples revealed around 56 TRBV and 11 to 15 TRBJ segments. TCRdb redid the calling of the multiplex PCR reads with MiXCR, one entry per CDR3 protein. The authors' filters were not applied to this entry. The sample has 200,000 to 250,000 distinct CDR3 sequences; around 17% are singletons. Time point noted: newly diagnosed GD, antithyroid drugs for less than 3 months. Preparation of the TCR library used RNA extracted from PBMCs. The CDR3 runs to 14 residues. The ends lost 6 bases at V and 3 bases at J; junction bases unmatched: 6.

This specimen consisted of peripheral blood mononuclear cells (PBMCs), obtained at new diagnosis, from a patient treated with antithyroid drugs. The chain couples TRBV12-3 or TRBV12-4 to TRBJ2-7, with TRBD1 identical over 9 bases. The receptor comes from a female donor with Graves disease. CDR3 sequence (DNA): TGTGCCAGCAGGAACTTGGGACAGGGCTACGAGCAGTACTTC. This sequence encodes CASRNLGQGYEQYF.